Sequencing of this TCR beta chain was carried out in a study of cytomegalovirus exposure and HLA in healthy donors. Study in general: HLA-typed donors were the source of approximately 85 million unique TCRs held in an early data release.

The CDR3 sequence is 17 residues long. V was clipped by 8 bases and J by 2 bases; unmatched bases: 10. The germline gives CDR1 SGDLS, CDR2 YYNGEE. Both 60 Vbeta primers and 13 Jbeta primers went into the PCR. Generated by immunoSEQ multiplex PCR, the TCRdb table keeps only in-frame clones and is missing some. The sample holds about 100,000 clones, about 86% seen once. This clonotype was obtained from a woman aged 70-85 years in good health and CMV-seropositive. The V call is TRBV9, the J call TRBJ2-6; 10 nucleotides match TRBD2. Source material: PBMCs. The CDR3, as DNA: TGTGCCAGTCAAAGCGGGAGGGCCGGAACTGGGGCCAACGTCCTGACTTTC. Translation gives CASQSGRAGTGANVLTF.